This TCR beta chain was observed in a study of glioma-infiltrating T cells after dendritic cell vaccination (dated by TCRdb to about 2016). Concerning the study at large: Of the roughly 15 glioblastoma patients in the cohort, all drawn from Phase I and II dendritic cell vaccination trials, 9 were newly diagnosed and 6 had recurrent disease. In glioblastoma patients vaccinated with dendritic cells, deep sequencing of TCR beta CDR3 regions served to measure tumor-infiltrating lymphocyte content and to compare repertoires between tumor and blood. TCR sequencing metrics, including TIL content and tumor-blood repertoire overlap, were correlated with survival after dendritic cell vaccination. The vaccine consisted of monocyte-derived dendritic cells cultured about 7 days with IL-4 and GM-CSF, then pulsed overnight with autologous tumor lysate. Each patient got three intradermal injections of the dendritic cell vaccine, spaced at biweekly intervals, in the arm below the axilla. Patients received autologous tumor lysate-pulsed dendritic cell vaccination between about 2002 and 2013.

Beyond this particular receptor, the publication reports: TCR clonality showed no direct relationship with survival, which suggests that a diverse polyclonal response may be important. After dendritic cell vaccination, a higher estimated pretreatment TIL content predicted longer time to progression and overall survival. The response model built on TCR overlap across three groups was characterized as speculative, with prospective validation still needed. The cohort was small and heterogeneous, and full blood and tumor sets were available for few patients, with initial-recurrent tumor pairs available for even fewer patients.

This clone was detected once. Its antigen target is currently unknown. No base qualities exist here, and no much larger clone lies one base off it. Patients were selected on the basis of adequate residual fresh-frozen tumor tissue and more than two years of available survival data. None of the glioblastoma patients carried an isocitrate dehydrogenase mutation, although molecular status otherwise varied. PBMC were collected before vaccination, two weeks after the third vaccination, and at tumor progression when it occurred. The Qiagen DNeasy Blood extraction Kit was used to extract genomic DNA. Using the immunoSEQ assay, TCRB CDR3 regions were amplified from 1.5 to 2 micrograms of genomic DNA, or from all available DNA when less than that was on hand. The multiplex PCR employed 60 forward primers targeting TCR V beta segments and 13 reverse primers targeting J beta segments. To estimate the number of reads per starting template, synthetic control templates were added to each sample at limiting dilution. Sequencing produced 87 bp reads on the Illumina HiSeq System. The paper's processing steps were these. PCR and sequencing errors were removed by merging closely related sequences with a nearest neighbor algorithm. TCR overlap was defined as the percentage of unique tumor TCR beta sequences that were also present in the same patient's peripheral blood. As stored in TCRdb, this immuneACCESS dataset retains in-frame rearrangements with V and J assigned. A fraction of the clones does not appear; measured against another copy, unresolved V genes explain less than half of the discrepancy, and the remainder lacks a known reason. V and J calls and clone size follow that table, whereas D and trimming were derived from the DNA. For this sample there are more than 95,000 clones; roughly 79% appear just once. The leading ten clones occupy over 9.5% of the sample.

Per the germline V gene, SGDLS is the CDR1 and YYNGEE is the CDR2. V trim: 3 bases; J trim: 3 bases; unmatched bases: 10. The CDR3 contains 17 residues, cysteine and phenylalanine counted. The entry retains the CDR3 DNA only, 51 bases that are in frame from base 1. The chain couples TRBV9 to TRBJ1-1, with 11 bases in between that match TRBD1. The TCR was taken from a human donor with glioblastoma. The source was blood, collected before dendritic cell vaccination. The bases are TGTGCCAGCAGCGCAACTGGGACAGGGGGGGGGTACACTGAAGCTTTCTTT. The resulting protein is CASSATGTGGGYTEAFF.